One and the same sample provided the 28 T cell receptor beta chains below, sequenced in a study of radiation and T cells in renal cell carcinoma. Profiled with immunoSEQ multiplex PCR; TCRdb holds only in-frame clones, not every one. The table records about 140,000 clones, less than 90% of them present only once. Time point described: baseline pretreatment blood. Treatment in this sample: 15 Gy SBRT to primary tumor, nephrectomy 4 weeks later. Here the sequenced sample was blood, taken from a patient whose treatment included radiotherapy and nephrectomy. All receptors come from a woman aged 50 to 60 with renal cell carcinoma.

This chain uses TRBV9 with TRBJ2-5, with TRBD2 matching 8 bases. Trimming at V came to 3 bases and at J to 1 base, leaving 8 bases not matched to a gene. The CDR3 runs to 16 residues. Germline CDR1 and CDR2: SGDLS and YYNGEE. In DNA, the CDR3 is TGTGCCAGCAGCGAGAGGGGGGGACTAGGCCAAGAGACCCAGTACTTC. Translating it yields CASSERGGLGQETQYF. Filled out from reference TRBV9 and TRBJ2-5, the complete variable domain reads DSGVTQTPKHLITATGQRVTLRCSPRSGDLSVYWYQQSLDQGLQFLIQYYNGEERAKGNILERFSAQQFPDLHSELNLSSLELGDSALYFCASSERGGLGQETQYFGPGTRLLVL.

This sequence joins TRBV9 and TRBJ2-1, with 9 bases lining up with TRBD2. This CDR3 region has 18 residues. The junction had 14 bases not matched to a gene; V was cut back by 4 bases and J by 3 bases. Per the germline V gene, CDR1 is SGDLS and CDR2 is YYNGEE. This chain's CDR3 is CASSPHVQAGGGYNEQFF. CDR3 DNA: TGTGCCAGCAGCCCCCACGTTCAAGCGGGGGGTGGCTACAATGAGCAGTTCTTC.

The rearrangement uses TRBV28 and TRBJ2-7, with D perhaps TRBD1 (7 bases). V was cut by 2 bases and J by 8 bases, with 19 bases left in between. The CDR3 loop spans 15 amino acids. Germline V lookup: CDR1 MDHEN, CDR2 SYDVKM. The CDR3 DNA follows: TGTGCCAGCAGTTTAAGGGCAGGGGGGATAGGCAAGCAGTACTTC. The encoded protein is CASSLRAGGIGKQYF. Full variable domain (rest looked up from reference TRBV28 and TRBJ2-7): DVKVTQSSRYLVKRTGEKVFLECVQDMDHENMFWYRQDPGLGLRLIYFSYDVKMKEKGDIPEGYSVSREKKERFSLILESASTNQTSMYLCASSLRAGGIGKQYFGPGTRLTVT.

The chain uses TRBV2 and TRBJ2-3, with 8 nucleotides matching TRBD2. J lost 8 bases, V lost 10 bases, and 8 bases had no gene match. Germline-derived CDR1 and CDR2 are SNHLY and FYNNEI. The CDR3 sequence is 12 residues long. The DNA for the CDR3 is TGTGCCAACCCCCCGGGGGGGGGTACGCAGTATTTT. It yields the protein CANPPGGGTQYF. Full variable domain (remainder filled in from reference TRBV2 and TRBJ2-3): EPEVTQTPSHQVTQMGQEVILRCVPISNHLYFYWYRQILGQKVEFLVSFYNNEISEKSEIFDDQFSVERPDGSNFTLKIRSTKLEDSAMYFCANPPGGGTQYFGPGTRLTVL.

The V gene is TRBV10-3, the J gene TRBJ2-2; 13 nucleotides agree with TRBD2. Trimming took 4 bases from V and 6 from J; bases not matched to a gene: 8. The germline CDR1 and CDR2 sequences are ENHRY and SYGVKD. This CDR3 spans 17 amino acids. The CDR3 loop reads CAISGTSGSAWAGELFF. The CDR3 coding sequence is TGTGCCATCAGTGGGACTAGCGGGAGCGCATGGGCCGGGGAGCTGTTTTTT.

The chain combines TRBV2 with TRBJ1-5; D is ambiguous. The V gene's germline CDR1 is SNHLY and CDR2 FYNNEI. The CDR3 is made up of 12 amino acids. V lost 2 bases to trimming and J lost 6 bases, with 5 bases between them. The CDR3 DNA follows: TGTGCCAGCAGTGAAATGGGTCAGCCCCAGCATTTT. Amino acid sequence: CASSEMGQPQHF.

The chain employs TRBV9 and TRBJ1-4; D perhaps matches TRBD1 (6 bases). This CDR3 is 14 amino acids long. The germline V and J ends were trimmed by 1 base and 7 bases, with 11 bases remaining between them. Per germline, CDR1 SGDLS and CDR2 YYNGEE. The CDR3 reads CASSVNPGAEKLFF. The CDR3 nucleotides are TGTGCCAGCAGCGTAAACCCAGGGGCTGAAAAACTGTTTTTT.

The CDR3 loop is CASHVGPSGALYNEQFF. The CDR3 DNA is TGTGCCAGCCATGTCGGGCCTAGCGGGGCCCTTTACAATGAGCAGTTCTTC. The chain combines TRBV5-6 with TRBJ2-1, with 9 bases matching TRBD2. The germline gives CDR1 SGHDT, CDR2 YYEEEE. The CDR3 length is 17 residues. The ends lost 7 bases at V and 4 bases at J; junction bases unmatched: 15.

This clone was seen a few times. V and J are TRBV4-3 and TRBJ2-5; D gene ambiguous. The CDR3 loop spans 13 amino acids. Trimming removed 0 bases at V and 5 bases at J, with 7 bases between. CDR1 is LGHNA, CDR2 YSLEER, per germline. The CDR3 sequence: CASSQDSWETQYF. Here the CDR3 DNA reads TGCGCCAGCAGCCAAGATTCGTGGGAGACCCAGTACTTC.

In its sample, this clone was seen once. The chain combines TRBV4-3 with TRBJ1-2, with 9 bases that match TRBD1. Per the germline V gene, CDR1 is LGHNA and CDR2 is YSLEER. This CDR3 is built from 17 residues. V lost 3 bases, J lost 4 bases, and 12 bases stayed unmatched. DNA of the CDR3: TGCGCCAGCAGCCACGAAAGGACAGGGGTCCAAAGCTATGGCTACACCTTC. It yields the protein CASSHERTGVQSYGYTF.

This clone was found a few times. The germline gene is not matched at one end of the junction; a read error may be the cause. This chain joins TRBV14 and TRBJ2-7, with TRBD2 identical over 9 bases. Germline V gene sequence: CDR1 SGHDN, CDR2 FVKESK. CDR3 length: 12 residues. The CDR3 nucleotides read TGTGCCAGCAGCCCCGGGCTAGCGGGGACTACCTTC. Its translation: CASSPGLAGTTF. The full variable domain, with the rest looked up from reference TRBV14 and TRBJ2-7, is EAGVTQFPSHSVIEKGQTVTLRCDPISGHDNLYWYRRVMGKEIKFLLHFVKESKQDESGMPNNRFLAERTGGTYSTLKVQPAELEDSGVYFCASSPGLAGTTFGPGTRLTVT.

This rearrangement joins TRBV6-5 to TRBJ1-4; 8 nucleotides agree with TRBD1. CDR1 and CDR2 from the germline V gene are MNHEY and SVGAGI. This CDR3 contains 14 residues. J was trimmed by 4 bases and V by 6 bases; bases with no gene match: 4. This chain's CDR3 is CASRTQGGNEKLFF. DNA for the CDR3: TGTGCCAGCAGGACACAGGGGGGTAATGAAAAACTGTTTTTT.

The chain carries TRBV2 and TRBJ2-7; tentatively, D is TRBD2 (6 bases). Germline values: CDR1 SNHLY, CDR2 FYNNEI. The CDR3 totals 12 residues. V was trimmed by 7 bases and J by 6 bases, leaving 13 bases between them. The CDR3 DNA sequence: TGTGCCAGCAAGGCTAGCGAGGCCGAGCAGTACTTC. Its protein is CASKASEAEQYF.

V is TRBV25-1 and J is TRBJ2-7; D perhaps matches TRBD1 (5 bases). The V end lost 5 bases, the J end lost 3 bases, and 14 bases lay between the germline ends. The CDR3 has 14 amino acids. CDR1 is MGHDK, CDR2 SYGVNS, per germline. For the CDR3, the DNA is TGTGCCAGCAGTAAGGAACAGGTAGACTACGAGCAGTACTTC. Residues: CASSKEQVDYEQYF.

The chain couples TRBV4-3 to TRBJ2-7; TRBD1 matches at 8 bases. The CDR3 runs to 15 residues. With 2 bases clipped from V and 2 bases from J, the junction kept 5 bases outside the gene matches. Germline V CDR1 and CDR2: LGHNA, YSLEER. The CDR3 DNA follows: TGCGCCAGCAGCCAACCGGGACAGGCCCCCTACGAGCAGTACTTC. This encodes CASSQPGQAPYEQYF.

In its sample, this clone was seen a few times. The CDR3 DNA follows: TGTGCCACCAGCACCCGGAGCGGAGGGAACTACGAGCAGTACTTC. Its protein is CATSTRSGGNYEQYF. The V gene is TRBV15, the J gene TRBJ2-7; D is possibly TRBD2 (6 bases). The CDR3 length is 15 residues. The germline CDR1 and CDR2 sequences are LNHNV and YYDKDF (reference sequence). V gave up 4 bases and J gave up 3 bases, with 16 bases separating them.

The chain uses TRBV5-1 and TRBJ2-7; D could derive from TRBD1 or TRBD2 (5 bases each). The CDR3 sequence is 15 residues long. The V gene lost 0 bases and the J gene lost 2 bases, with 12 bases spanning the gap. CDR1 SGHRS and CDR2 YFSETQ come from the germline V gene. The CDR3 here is CASSLDGTATYEQYF. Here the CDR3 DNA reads TGCGCCAGCAGCTTGGATGGGACGGCCACCTACGAGCAGTACTTC. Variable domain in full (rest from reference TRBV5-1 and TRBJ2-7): KAGVTQTPRYLIKTRGQQVTLSCSPISGHRSVSWYQQTPGQGLQFLFEYFSETQRNKGNFPGRFSGRQFSNSRSEMNVSTLELGDSALYLCASSLDGTATYEQYFGPGTRLTVT.

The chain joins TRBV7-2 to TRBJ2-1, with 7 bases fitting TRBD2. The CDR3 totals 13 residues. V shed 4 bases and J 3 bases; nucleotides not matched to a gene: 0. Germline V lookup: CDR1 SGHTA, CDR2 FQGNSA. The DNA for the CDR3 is TGTGCCAGCAGCTGGACTAGCTACAATGAGCAGTTCTTC. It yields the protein CASSWTSYNEQFF.

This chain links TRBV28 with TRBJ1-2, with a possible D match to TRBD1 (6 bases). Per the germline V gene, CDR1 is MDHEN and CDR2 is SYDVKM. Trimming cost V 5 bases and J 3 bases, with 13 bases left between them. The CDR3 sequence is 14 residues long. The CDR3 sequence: CASSPPGDYYGYTF. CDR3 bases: TGTGCCAGCAGTCCCCCAGGGGATTACTATGGCTACACCTTC.

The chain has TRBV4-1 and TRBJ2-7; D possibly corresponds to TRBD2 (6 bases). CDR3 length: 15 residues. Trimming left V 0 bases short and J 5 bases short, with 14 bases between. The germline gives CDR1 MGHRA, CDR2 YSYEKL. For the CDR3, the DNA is TGCGCCAGCAGCCAAGATTGGCTATCGGGGGACGAGCAGTACTTC. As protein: CASSQDWLSGDEQYF.

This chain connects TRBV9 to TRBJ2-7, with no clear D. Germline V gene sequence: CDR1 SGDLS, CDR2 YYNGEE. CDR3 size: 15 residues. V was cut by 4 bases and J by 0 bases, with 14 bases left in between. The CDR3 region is CASSPRSRNSYEQYF. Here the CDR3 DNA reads TGTGCCAGCAGCCCAAGGAGTAGGAACTCCTACGAGCAGTACTTC.

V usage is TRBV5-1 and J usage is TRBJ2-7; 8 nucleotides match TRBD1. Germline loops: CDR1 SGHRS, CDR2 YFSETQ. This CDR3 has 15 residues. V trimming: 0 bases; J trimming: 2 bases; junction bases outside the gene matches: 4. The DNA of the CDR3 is TGCGCCAGCAGCTTGGACGCGACAGGGGCCTACGAGCAGTACTTC. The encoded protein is CASSLDATGAYEQYF.

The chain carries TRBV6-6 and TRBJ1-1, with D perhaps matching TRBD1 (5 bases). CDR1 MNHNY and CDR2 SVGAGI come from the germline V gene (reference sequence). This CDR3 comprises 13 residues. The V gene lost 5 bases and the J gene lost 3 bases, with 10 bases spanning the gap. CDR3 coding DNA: TGTGCCAGCAGTAGACAGAAGGACACTGAAGCTTTCTTT. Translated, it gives CASSRQKDTEAFF.

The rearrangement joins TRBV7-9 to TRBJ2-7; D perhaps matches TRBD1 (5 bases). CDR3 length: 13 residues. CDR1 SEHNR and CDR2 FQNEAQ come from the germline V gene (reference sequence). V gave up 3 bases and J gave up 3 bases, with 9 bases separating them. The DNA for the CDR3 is TGTGCCAGCAGCTTGGGGCGAGACTACGAGCAGTACTTC. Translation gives CASSLGRDYEQYF.

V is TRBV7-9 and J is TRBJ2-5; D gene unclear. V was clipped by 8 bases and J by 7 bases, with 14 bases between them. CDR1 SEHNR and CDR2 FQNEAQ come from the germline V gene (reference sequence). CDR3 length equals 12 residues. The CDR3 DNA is TGTGCCAGCGGGCGGTCTGAAGGGACCCAGTACTTC. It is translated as CASGRSEGTQYF.

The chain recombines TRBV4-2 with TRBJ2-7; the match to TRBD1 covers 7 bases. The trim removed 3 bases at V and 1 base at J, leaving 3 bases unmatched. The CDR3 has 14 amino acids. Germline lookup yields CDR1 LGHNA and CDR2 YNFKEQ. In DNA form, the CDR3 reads TGTGCCAGCAGCCATGAACAGGGGTCCTACGAGCAGTACTTC. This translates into CASSHEQGSYEQYF.

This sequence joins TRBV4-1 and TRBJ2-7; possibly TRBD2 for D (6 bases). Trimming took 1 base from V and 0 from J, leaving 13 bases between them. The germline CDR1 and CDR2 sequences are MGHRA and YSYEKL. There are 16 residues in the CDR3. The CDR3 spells CASSQAGLPSSYEQYF. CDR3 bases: TGCGCCAGCAGCCAAGCGGGACTCCCGAGCTCCTACGAGCAGTACTTC.

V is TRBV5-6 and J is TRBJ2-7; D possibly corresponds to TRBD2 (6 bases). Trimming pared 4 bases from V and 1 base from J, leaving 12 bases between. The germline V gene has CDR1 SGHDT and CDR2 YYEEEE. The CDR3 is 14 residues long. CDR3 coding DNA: TGTGCCAGCAGCCTGGACTATGCATCCTACGAGCAGTACTTC. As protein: CASSLDYASYEQYF.